The sequence of this T cell receptor (beta chain) was determined in a study of control samples from healthy donors and cancer patients. Generated by immunoSEQ multiplex PCR, the TCRdb table keeps only in-frame clones and is missing some. The data hold 130,000 or so clones, with around 92% observed a single time. This CDR3 is built from 14 residues. In germline, CDR1 is MNHNY, CDR2 SVGAGI (reference sequence). V shed 4 bases, J shed 5 bases, and the junction held 4 bases outside the gene matches. This chain connects TRBV6-6 to TRBJ1-4; 7 bases map to TRBD1. The sequenced material came from PBMCs. The sequence came from a man aged 50-59 years with head and neck cancer. Here the CDR3 DNA reads TGTGCCAGCAGTTCCGGACAGGAGAATGAAAAACTGTTTTTT. Translated, it gives CASSSGQENEKLFF.